Listed below are T cell receptor beta chains from one sample, sequenced in a study of cytomegalovirus exposure and HLA in healthy donors. Generated by immunoSEQ multiplex PCR, the TCRdb table keeps only in-frame clones and is missing some. The sample yields more than 90,000 clones, roughly 79% seen once. The sequenced sample was PBMCs. Receptors were obtained from a woman aged 70 to 79 in good health and CMV-seropositive. Each CDR3 is given with its conserved first and last residue. The order of the fields is V gene, D gene, clone size, J gene, CDR3 protein, CDR3 DNA. D genes are given only for firm matches. Clone size is stated in some rows and not others, as once, few, many or a class when expanded.

TRBV27	NA	NA	TRBJ1-2	CASSSQGAGAKKDGYTF	TGTGCCAGCAGTTCCCAAGGGGCAGGTGCGAAAAAAGATGGCTACACCTTC
TRBV7-2	TRBD2	NA	TRBJ2-3	CASSLEGGGGTQYF	TGTGCCAGCAGCTTAGAGGGCGGGGGGGGTACGCAGTATTTT
TRBV15	NA	NA	TRBJ1-4	CATSRSVTNEKLFF	TGTGCCACCAGCAGAAGCGTCACTAATGAAAAACTGTTTTTT
TRBV25-1	NA	once	TRBJ2-1	CASKSGVSVGEQFF	TGTGCCAGCAAGTCTGGAGTCTCAGTTGGTGAGCAGTTCTTC
TRBV28	NA	NA	TRBJ2-3	CASSLLGGDTDTQYF	TGTGCCAGCAGTTTATTGGGCGGGGACACAGATACGCAGTATTTT
TRBV10-1	TRBD1	few	TRBJ1-4	CASSQTGAVNEKLFF	TGCGCCAGCAGTCAGACAGGGGCAGTTAATGAAAAACTGTTTTTT
TRBV29-1	NA	NA	TRBJ2-2	CSALTPVTGELFF	TGCAGCGCCCTAACCCCTGTCACCGGGGAGCTGTTTTTT
TRBV5-1	NA	NA	TRBJ2-4	CASSPGFSIQYF	TGCGCCAGCAGCCCAGGGTTTAGCATTCAGTACTTC
TRBV7-2	NA	NA	TRBJ2-1	CASSLSRDNEQFF	TGTGCCAGCAGCTTATCCAGGGACAATGAGCAGTTCTTC
TRBV30	TRBD2	NA	TRBJ2-2	CAWSVLRTSGIGNTGELFF	TGTGCCTGGAGTGTACTTAGGACTAGCGGTATAGGAAACACCGGGGAGCTGTTTTTT
TRBV11-3	TRBD1	NA	TRBJ2-7	CASSLGVGTGPVEQYF	TGTGCCAGCAGCTTAGGCGTCGGGACAGGACCTGTGGAGCAGTACTTC
TRBV9	NA	NA	TRBJ2-5	CASSVAGVGGGETQYF	TGTGCCAGCAGCGTAGCCGGCGTCGGGGGTGGGGAGACCCAGTACTTC
TRBV4-2	TRBD1	NA	TRBJ1-5	CASSQGSDSTGSNQPQHF	TGTGCCAGCAGCCAAGGGAGTGATTCGACAGGGAGCAATCAGCCCCAGCATTTT
TRBV7-2	TRBD1	NA	TRBJ1-3	CASSHRQGAFSGNTIYF	TGTGCCAGCAGCCACCGACAGGGGGCATTCTCTGGAAACACCATATATTTT
TRBV4-2	TRBD1	NA	TRBJ2-5	CASSQFQLQGGETQYF	TGTGCCAGCAGCCAATTCCAATTACAGGGGGGAGAGACCCAGTACTTC
TRBV11-2	NA	NA	TRBJ2-1	CASSLLTSRNEQFF	TGTGCCAGCAGCCTCCTGACTAGTCGCAATGAGCAGTTCTTC
TRBV6-5	NA	once	TRBJ2-2	CASSYIGETGTGELFF	TGTGCCAGCAGTTACATTGGGGAAACGGGGACCGGGGAGCTGTTTTTT
TRBV5-8	NA	once	TRBJ2-7	CASSRDSNPPYEQYF	TGTGCCAGCAGTCGGGACTCCAACCCCCCCTACGAGCAGTACTTC
TRBV2	TRBD1	NA	TRBJ2-2	CAGKQGANTGELFF	TGTGCCGGCAAACAGGGGGCGAACACCGGGGAGCTGTTTTTT
TRBV30	NA	NA	TRBJ2-1	CAWKLTYNEQFF	TGTGCCTGGAAACTAACCTACAATGAGCAGTTCTTC
TRBV6-5	NA	NA	TRBJ1-4	CASRRGVGNEKLFF	TGTGCCAGCAGGCGGGGGGTGGGGAATGAAAAACTGTTTTTT
TRBV7-2	NA	NA	TRBJ1-1	CASRWGGAARPEAFF	TGTGCCAGTAGGTGGGGGGGCGCAGCTAGGCCTGAAGCTTTCTTT
TRBV5-6	TRBD2	NA	TRBJ2-1	CASSLDVSGGYNEQFF	TGTGCCAGCAGCTTAGATGTGTCGGGAGGGTACAATGAGCAGTTCTTC